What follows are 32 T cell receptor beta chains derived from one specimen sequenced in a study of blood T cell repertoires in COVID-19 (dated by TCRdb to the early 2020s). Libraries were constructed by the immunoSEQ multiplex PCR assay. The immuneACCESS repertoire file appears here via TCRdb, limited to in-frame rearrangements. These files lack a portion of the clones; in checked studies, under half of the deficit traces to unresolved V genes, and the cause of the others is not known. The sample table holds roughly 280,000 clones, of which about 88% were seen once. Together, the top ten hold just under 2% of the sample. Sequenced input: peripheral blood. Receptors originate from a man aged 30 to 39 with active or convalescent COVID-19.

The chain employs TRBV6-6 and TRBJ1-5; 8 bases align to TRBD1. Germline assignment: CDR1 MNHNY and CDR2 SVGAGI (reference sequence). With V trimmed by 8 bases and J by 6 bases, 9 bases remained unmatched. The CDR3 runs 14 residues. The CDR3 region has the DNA TGTGCCAGCGGAAGGACAGGGATGGGTCAGCCCCAGCATTTT. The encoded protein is CASGRTGMGQPQHF.

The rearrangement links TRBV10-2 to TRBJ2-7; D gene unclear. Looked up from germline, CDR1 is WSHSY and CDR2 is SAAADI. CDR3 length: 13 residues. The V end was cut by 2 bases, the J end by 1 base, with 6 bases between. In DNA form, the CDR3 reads TGCGCCAGCAGTGAGCCTCCTTCCTACGAGCAGTACTTC. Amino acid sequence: CASSEPPSYEQYF.

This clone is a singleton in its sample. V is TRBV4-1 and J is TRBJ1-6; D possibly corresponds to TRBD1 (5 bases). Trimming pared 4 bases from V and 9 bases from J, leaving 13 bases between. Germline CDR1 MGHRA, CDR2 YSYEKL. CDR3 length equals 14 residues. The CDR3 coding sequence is TGCGCCAGCAGCCCCGATGAAGGGGTTTCACCCCTCCACTTT. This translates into CASSPDEGVSPLHF.

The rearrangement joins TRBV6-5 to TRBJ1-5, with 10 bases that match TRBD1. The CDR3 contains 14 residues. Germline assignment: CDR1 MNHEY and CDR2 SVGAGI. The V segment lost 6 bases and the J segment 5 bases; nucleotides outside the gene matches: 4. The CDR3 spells CASRKDRGDQPQHF. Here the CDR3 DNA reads TGTGCCAGCAGAAAGGACAGGGGGGATCAGCCCCAGCATTTT.

The CDR3 bases are TGTGCCAGCAGCTTAGCGGGGGGACTCAAGAACACTGAAGCTTTCTTT. Residues: CASSLAGGLKNTEAFF. The chain uses TRBV7-9 and TRBJ1-1, with a possible D match to TRBD1 (5 bases). Germline values: CDR1 SEHNR, CDR2 FQNEAQ (reference sequence). V gave up 0 bases and J gave up 1 base, with 12 bases separating them. CDR3 length: 16 amino acids.

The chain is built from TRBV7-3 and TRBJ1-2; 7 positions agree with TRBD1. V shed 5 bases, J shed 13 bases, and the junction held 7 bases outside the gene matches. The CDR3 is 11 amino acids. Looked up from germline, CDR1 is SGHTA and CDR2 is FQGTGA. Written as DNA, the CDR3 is TGTGCCAGCAGCGCAGACAGGGCTCTCACCTTC. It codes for CASSADRALTF.

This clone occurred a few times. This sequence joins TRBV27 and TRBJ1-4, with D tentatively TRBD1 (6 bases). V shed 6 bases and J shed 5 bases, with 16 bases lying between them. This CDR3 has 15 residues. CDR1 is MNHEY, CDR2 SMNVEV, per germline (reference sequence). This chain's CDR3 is CASSPGWTENEKLFF. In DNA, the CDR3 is TGTGCCAGCAGCCCCGGTTGGACAGAGAATGAAAAACTGTTTTTT.

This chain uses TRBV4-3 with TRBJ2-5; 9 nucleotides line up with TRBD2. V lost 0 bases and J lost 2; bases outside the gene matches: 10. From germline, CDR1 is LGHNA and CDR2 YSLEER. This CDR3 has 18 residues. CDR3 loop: CASSQESSGEGSQETQYF. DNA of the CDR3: TGCGCCAGCAGCCAAGAGTCTAGCGGGGAAGGGTCGCAAGAGACCCAGTACTTC.

The DNA of the CDR3 is TGTGCCAGCAGCCTAGACCTGACTAGCGGGGTCAATGAGCAGTTCTTC. Amino acid sequence: CASSLDLTSGVNEQFF. The rearrangement links TRBV7-2 to TRBJ2-1, with 11 bases identical to TRBD2. The CDR3 totals 16 residues. Germline-derived CDR1 and CDR2 are SGHTA and FQGNSA. The trim removed 5 bases at V and 6 bases at J, leaving 9 bases unmatched. Combining the CDR3 with reference TRBV7-2 and TRBJ2-1 gives the whole variable domain GAGVSQSPSNKVTEKGKDVELRCDPISGHTALYWYRQSLGQGLEFLIYFQGNSAPDKSGLPSDRFSAERTGGSVSTLTIQRTQQEDSAVYLCASSLDLTSGVNEQFFGPGTRLTVL.

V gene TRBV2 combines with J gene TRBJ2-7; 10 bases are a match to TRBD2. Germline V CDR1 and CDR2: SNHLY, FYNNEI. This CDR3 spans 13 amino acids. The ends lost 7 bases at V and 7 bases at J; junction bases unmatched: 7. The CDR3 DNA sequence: TGTGCCAGCAAGCTAGCGGGGGCGTTTGAGCAGTACTTC. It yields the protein CASKLAGAFEQYF.

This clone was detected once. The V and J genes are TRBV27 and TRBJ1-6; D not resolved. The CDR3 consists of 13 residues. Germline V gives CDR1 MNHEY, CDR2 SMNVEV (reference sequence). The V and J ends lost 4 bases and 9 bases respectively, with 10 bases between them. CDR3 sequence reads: CASSWFAGSPLHF. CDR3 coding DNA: TGTGCCAGCAGTTGGTTTGCGGGTTCACCCCTCCACTTT.

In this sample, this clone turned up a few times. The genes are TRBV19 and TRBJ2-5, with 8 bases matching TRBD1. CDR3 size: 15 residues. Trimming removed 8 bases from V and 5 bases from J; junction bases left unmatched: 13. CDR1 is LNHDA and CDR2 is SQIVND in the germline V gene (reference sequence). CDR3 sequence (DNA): TGTGCCAGTTCAGGGGGCAGACCAAGCGTCGAGACCCAGTACTTC. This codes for CASSGGRPSVETQYF.

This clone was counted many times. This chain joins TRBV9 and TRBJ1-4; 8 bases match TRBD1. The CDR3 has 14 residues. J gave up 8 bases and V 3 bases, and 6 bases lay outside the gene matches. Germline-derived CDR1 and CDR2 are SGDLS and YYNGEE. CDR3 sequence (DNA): TGTGCCAGCAGCGCCTCAGGGGGCGACGAAAAACTGTTTTTT. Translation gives CASSASGGDEKLFF.

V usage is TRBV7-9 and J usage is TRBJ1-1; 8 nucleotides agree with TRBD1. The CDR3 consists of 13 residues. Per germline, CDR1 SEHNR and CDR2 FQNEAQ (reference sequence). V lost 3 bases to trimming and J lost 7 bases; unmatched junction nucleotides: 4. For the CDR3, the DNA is TGTGCCAGCAGCTTTGGACAGGGTGGTGAAGCTTTCTTT. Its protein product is CASSFGQGGEAFF.

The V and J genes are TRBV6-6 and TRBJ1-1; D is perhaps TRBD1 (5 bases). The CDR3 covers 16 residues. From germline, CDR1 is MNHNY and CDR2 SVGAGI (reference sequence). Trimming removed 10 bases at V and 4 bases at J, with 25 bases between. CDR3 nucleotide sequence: TGTGCCATTAGAGTTAGTCTGCCAACCGGGGGCACTGAAGCTTTCTTT. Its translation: CAIRVSLPTGGTEAFF.

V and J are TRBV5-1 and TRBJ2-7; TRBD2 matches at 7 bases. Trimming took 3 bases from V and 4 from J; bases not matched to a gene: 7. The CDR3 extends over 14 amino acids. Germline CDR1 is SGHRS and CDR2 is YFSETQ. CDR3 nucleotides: TGCGCCAGCAGCTGGGGGGGTGATGGATACGAGCAGTACTTC. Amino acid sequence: CASSWGGDGYEQYF.

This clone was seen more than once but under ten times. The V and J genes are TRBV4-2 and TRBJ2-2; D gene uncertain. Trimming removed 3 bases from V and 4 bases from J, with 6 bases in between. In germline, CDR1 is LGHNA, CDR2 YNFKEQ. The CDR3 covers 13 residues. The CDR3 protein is CASSHTTTGELFF. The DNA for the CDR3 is TGTGCCAGCAGCCATACTACCACCGGGGAGCTGTTTTTT.

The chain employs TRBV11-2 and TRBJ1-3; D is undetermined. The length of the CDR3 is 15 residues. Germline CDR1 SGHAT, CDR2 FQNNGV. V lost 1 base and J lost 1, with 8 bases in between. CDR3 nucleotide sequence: TGTGCCAGCAGCTTAGCGTCGCGTTCTGGAAACACCATATATTTT. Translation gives CASSLASRSGNTIYF.

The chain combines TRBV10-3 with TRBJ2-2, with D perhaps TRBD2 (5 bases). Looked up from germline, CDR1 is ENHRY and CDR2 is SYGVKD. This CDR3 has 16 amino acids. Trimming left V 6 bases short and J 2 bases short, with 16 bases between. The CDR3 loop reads CAIRDRPRTNTGELFF. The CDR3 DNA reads TGTGCCATCAGAGACCGGCCCCGGACTAACACCGGGGAGCTGTTTTTT.

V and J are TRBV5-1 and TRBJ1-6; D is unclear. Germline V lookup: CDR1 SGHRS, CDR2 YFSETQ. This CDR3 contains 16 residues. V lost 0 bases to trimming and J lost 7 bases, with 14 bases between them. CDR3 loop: CASSLDPGVANSPLHF. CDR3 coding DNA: TGCGCCAGCAGCTTGGATCCGGGAGTCGCGAATTCACCCCTCCACTTT. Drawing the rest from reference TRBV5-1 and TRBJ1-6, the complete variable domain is KAGVTQTPRYLIKTRGQQVTLSCSPISGHRSVSWYQQTPGQGLQFLFEYFSETQRNKGNFPGRFSGRQFSNSRSEMNVSTLELGDSALYLCASSLDPGVANSPLHFGNGTRLTVT.

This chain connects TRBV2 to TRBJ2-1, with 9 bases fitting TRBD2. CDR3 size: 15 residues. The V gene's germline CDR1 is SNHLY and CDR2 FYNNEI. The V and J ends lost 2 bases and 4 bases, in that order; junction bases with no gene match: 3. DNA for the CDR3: TGTGCCAGCAGTGAAATGCGGGGGGGATACAATGAGCAGTTCTTC. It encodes CASSEMRGGYNEQFF.

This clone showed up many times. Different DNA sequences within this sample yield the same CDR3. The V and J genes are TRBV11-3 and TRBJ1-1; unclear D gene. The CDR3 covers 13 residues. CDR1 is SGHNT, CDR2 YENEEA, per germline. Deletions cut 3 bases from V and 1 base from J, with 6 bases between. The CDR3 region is CASSLGRNTEAFF. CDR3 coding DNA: TGTGCCAGCAGCTTGGGCAGGAACACTGAAGCTTTCTTT.

CDR3 nucleotide sequence: TGCGCCAGCAGCATACGTGGCATCAGCTCTGGAAACACCATATATTTT. It yields the protein CASSIRGISSGNTIYF. J is TRBJ1-3 and V is TRBV5-1; D is unclear. This CDR3 has 16 residues. Germline V gene lookup returns CDR1 SGHRS and CDR2 YFSETQ. V was clipped by 4 bases and J by 0 bases, with 14 bases between them.

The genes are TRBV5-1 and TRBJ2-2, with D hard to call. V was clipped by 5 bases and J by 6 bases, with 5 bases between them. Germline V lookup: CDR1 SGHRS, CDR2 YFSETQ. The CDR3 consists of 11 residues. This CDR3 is CASSSAGELFF. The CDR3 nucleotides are TGCGCCAGCAGTTCGGCCGGGGAGCTGTTTTTT.

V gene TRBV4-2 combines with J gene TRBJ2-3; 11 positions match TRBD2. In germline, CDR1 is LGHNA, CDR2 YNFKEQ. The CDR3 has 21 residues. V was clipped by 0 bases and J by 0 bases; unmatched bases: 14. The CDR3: CASSQDRRLAGLRTSTDTQYF. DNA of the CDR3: TGTGCCAGCAGCCAAGACCGGAGACTAGCGGGGCTCCGGACTAGCACAGATACGCAGTATTTT.

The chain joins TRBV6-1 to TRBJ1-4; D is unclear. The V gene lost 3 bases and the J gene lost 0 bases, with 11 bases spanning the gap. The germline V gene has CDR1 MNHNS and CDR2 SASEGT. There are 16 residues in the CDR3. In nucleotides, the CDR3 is TGTGCCAGCAGTGATAGTGCGACACCAACTAATGAAAAACTGTTTTTT. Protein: CASSDSATPTNEKLFF.

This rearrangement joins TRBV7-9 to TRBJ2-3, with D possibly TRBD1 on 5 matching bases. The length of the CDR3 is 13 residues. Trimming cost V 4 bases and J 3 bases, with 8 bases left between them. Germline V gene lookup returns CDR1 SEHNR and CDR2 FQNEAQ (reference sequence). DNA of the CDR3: TGTGCCAGCAGCTCCAGACAGACAGATACGCAGTATTTT. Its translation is CASSSRQTDTQYF.

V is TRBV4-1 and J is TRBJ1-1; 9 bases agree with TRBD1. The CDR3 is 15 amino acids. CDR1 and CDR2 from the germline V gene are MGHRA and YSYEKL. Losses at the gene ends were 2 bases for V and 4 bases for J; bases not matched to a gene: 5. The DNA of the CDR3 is TGCGCCAGCAGCCAACGGACAGGGGAAAGCACTGAAGCTTTCTTT. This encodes CASSQRTGESTEAFF.

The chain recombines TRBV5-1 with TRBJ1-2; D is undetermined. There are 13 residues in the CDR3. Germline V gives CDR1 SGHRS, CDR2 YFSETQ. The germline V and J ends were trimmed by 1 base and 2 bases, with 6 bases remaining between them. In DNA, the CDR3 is TGCGCCAGCAGCTTGACGGAGAACTATGGCTACACCTTC. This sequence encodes CASSLTENYGYTF.

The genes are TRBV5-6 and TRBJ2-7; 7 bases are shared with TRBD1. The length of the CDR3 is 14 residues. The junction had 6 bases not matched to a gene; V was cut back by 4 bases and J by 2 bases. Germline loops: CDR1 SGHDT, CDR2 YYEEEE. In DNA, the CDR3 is TGTGCCAGCAGCCCAGGACAGGAACCCTACGAGCAGTACTTC. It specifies CASSPGQEPYEQYF.

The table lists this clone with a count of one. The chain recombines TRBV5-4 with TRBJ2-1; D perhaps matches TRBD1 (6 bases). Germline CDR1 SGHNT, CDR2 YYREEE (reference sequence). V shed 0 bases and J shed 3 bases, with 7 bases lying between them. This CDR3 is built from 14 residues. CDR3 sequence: CASSLVTGYNEQFF. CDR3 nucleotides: TGTGCCAGCAGCTTGGTGACAGGCTACAATGAGCAGTTCTTC. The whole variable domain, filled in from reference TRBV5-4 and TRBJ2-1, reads ETGVTQSPTHLIKTRGQQVTLRCSSQSGHNTVSWYQQALGQGPQFIFQYYREEENGRGNFPPRFSGLQFPNYSSELNVNALELDDSALYLCASSLVTGYNEQFFGPGTRLTVL.

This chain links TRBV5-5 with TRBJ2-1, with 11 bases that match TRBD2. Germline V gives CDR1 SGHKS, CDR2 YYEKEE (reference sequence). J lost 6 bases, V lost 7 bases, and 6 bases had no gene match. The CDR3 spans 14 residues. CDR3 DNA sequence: TGTGCCAGCTCTAGCGGGGGGTCTTTCAATGAGCAGTTCTTC. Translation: CASSSGGSFNEQFF.